A single sample gave rise to the 13 T cell receptor beta chains below, sequenced in a study of blood T cell repertoires in COVID-19. The repertoire was sequenced with immunoSEQ multiplex PCR; TCRdb's copy has only in-frame clones and lacks some. Of fewer than 350,000 clones in the sample, about 90% were seen once. Specimen: PBMCs or T cells enriched from blood (not recorded which). These receptors were obtained from a woman aged 18-35 years with acute COVID-19.

This clone occurred a few times. The chain employs TRBV5-1 and TRBJ2-1, with TRBD2 matching over 9 bases. CDR1 and CDR2 from the germline V gene are SGHRS and YFSETQ. V shed 2 bases and J 8 bases; nucleotides not matched to a gene: 14. The CDR3 totals 17 residues. CDR3 sequence: CASSFYTGTSSADEQFF. The CDR3, as DNA: TGCGCCAGCAGCTTTTATACCGGGACTAGCTCCGCCGATGAGCAGTTCTTC.

This clone was counted between two and nine times. The identical CDR3 is also encoded by other nucleotide sequences in the sample. The chain is built from TRBV4-2 and TRBJ1-4; D not certain. The CDR3 is made up of 12 amino acids. The germline V gene has CDR1 LGHNA and CDR2 YNFKEQ. Trimming pared 1 base from V and 8 bases from J, leaving 5 bases between. Here the CDR3 DNA reads TGTGCCAGCAGCCAAGTAGAAGAAAAACTGTTTTTT. Its translation is CASSQVEEKLFF.

The rearrangement links TRBV18 to TRBJ2-7; 7 nucleotides align to TRBD2. Germline loops: CDR1 KGHSH, CDR2 LQKENI. The CDR3 is made up of 13 amino acids. J gave up 3 bases and V 4 bases, and 3 bases lay outside the gene matches. The CDR3 protein is CASSRPSGYEQYF. The CDR3 bases are TGTGCCAGCTCACGGCCTAGCGGCTACGAGCAGTACTTC.

This chain uses TRBV11-2 with TRBJ2-2; D not certain. CDR1 is SGHAT, CDR2 FQNNGV, per germline. V gave up 0 bases and J gave up 5 bases, with 7 bases separating them. There are 14 residues in the CDR3. CDR3 DNA: TGTGCCAGCAGCTTAGATCGGTCGACCGGGGAGCTGTTTTTT. It is translated as CASSLDRSTGELFF. The whole variable domain, filled in from reference TRBV11-2 and TRBJ2-2, reads EAGVAQSPRYKIIEKRQSVAFWCNPISGHATLYWYQQILGQGPKLLIQFQNNGVVDDSQLPKDRFSAERLKGVDSTLKIQPAKLEDSAVYLCASSLDRSTGELFFGEGSRLTVL.

CDR3 sequence (DNA): TGTGCCAGCAGCTTAGGCCGAGCGTCACCCTATAGCACAGATACGCAGTATTTT. Translated: CASSLGRASPYSTDTQYF. The rearrangement uses TRBV11-3 and TRBJ2-3; no firm D call. Germline CDR1 reads SGHNT; CDR2 reads YENEEA. The CDR3 consists of 18 residues. Trimming cost V 1 base and J 0 bases, with 17 bases left between them.

On this clone: The sample contains more than one DNA sequence encoding this CDR3. The V and J genes are TRBV7-9 and TRBJ2-3; D is ambiguous. Trimming took off 2 bases at V and 2 bases at J, with 11 bases between the two ends. The CDR3 is made up of 15 amino acids. Germline V gives CDR1 SEHNR, CDR2 FQNEAQ (reference sequence). The CDR3 loop is CASSLSRSSTDTQYF. The DNA for the CDR3 is TGTGCCAGCAGCTTATCTAGGTCCTCCACAGATACGCAGTATTTT.

The rearrangement links TRBV11-2 to TRBJ1-5; weak D call: TRBD1 (5 bases). V was cut by 5 bases and J by 11 bases, with 22 bases left in between. The length of the CDR3 is 15 residues. The V gene's germline CDR1 is SGHAT and CDR2 FQNNGV. The CDR3 region has the DNA TGTGCCAGCAGCACCTCCACAGGAGGAGGGTTTGCCCAGCATTTT. It codes for CASSTSTGGGFAQHF.

This chain connects TRBV19 to TRBJ1-2; maybe TRBD1 (6 bases). Trimming stripped 5 bases from V and 8 bases from J, with 18 bases between. CDR1 is LNHDA and CDR2 is SQIVND in the germline V gene (reference sequence). The CDR3 runs 14 residues. The CDR3 coding sequence is TGTGCCAGTAGTCCCCAAGCCCAGGGGAGCGGCTACACCTTC. It yields the protein CASSPQAQGSGYTF.

This clone occurred once. The rearrangement uses TRBV19 and TRBJ2-1; 8 bases are a match to TRBD2. With 9 bases clipped from V and 5 bases from J, the junction kept 3 bases outside the gene matches. Germline values: CDR1 LNHDA, CDR2 SQIVND (reference sequence). CDR3 size: 12 residues. CDR3 bases: TGTGCCAGCGGGAGGGGGAACAATGAGCAGTTCTTC. The encoded protein is CASGRGNNEQFF.

CDR3 sequence reads: CASSWDRSEKLFF. The CDR3 DNA reads as TGTGCCAGCAGCTGGGACAGAAGTGAAAAACTGTTTTTT. The rearrangement joins TRBV5-4 to TRBJ1-4; TRBD1 aligns across 7 bases. The CDR3 is 13 residues long. V dropped 3 bases and J dropped 7; count of bases not matched to a gene: 3. Per the germline V gene, CDR1 is SGHNT and CDR2 is YYREEE (reference sequence).

V usage is TRBV4-2 and J usage is TRBJ2-7; 9 bases align to TRBD2. Germline V gene data show CDR1 as LGHNA and CDR2 as YNFKEQ. With V trimmed by 0 bases and J by 6 bases, 6 bases remained unmatched. The CDR3 sequence is 15 residues long. CDR3 coding DNA: TGTGCCAGCAGCCAAGAGACGGGACTAGCAGCCGAGCAGTACTTC. It is translated as CASSQETGLAAEQYF.

In its sample, this clone was seen once. This chain uses TRBV11-2 with TRBJ2-5; TRBD2 matches 13 bases. Germline-derived CDR1 and CDR2 are SGHAT and FQNNGV. CDR3 length: 17 residues. V was pared by 2 bases and J by 4 bases, with 7 bases of the junction left unmatched. In DNA form, the CDR3 reads TGTGCCAGCAGCTTAAATACACGGACTAGCGGGAGAGAGACCCAGTACTTC. It specifies CASSLNTRTSGRETQYF.

This clone appeared once. The CDR3 spells CASSLMGTSSYNEQFF. The CDR3 coding sequence is TGCGCCAGCAGCTTAATGGGGACTAGCTCCTACAATGAGCAGTTCTTC. The chain couples TRBV5-1 to TRBJ2-1; 8 nucleotides line up with TRBD2. Germline CDR1 is SGHRS and CDR2 is YFSETQ. The CDR3 consists of 16 residues. Trimming took 2 bases from V and 0 from J; bases not matched to a gene: 4.